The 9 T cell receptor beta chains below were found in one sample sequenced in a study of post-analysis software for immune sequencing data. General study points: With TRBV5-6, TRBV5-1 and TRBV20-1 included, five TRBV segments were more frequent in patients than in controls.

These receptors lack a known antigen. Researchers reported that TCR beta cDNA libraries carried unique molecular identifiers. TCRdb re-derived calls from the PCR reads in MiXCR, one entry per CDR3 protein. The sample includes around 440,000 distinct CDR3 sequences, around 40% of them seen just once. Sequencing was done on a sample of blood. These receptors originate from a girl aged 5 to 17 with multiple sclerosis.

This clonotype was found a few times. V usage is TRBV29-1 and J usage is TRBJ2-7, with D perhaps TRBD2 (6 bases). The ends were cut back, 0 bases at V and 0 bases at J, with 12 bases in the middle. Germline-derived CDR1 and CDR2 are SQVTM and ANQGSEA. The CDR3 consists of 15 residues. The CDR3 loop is CSVEDRDSGSYEQYF. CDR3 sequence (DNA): TGCAGCGTTGAAGATCGGGATAGCGGCTCCTACGAGCAGTACTTC.

CDR3 bases: TGTGCCAGCAGCTTTCCGCGCGACTATGGCTACACCTTC. Translating gives CASSFPRDYGYTF. The chain employs TRBV7-9 and TRBJ1-2; D remains ambiguous. Trimming took off 3 bases at V and 3 bases at J, with 8 bases between the two ends. Germline V lookup: CDR1 SEHNR, CDR2 FQNEAQ (reference sequence). The CDR3 spans 13 residues. Together with reference TRBV7-9 and TRBJ1-2, the CDR3 gives the full variable domain: DTGVSQNPRHKITKRGQNVTFRCDPISEHNRLYWYRQTLGQGPEFLTYFQNEAQLEKSRLLSDRFSAERPKGSFSTLEIQRTEQGDSAMYLCASSFPRDYGYTFGSGTRLTVV.

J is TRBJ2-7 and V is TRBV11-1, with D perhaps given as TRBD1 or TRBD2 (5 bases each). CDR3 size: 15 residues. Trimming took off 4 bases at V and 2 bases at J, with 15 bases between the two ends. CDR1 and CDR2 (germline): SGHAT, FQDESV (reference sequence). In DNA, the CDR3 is TGTGCCAGCAGCTGCGGCAGGGAGATTGCCTACGAGCAGTACTTC. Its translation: CASSCGREIAYEQYF.

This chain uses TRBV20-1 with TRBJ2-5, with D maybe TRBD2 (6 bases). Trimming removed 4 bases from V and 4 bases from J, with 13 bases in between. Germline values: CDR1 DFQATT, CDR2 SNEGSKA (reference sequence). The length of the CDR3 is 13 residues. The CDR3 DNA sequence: TGCAGTGCTAATCTCGGGAGTAGAGAGACCCAGTACTTC. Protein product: CSANLGSRETQYF.

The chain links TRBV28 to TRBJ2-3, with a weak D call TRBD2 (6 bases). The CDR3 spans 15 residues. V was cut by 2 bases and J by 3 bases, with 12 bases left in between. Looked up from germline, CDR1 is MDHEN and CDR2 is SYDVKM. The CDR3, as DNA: TGTGCCAGCAGTTTAGAGGGACTCACGACAGATACGCAGTATTTT. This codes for CASSLEGLTTDTQYF.

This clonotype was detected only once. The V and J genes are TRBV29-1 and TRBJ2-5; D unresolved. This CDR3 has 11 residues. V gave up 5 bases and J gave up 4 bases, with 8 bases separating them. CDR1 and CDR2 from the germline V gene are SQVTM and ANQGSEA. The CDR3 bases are TGCAGCGTTTGGAGAGGAGAGACCCAGTACTTC. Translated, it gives CSVWRGETQYF.

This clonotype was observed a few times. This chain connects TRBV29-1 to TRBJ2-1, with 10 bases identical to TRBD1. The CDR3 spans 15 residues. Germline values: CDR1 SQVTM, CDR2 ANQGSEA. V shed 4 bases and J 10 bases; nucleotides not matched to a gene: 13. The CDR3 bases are TGCAGCGTTGGAGGGACAGGGGAACTCCGGAGGGAGCAGTTCTTC. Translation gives CSVGGTGELRREQFF.

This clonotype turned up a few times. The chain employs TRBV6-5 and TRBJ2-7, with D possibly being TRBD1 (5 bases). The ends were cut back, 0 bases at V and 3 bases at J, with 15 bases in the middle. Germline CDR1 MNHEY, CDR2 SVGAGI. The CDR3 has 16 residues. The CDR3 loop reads CASSYSRASGNYEQYF. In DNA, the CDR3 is TGTGCCAGCAGTTACTCGCGAGCTTCAGGGAACTACGAGCAGTACTTC.

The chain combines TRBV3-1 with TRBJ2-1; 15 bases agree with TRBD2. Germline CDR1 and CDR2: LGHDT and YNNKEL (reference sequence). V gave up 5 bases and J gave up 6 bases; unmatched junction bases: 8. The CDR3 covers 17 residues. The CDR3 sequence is CASSKRTSGRVGNEQFF. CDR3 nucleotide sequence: TGTGCCAGCAGCAAACGGACTAGCGGGAGGGTCGGCAATGAGCAGTTCTTC.